One sample yielded the 7 T cell receptor beta chains listed below, sequenced in a study of cytomegalovirus exposure and HLA in healthy donors. Researchers ran the PCR with 60 Vbeta and 13 Jbeta primers. Profiled with immunoSEQ multiplex PCR; TCRdb holds only in-frame clones, not every one. The profile shows approximately 170,000 clones, more than 80% of them singletons. Sequenced sample: PBMCs. These receptors originate from a male donor in good health and CMV-seronegative.

The gene calls are TRBV7-8 and TRBJ1-5; D remains ambiguous. This CDR3 has 14 amino acids. The germline V and J ends were trimmed by 2 bases and 0 bases, with 5 bases remaining between them. CDR1 is SGHVS and CDR2 is FQNEAQ in the germline V gene. CDR3 sequence reads: CASSLQFSNQPQHF. The CDR3 nucleotides are TGTGCCAGCAGCTTACAATTTAGCAATCAGCCCCAGCATTTT.

The chain carries TRBV4-1 and TRBJ1-6; D is perhaps TRBD1 (6 bases). Trimming took off 4 bases at V and 8 bases at J, with 12 bases between the two ends. Germline CDR1 and CDR2: MGHRA and YSYEKL. The CDR3 sequence is 14 residues long. CDR3 residues: CASSLQGVYSPLHF. The DNA of the CDR3 is TGCGCCAGCAGCCTACAGGGAGTCTATTCACCCCTCCACTTT.

This chain uses TRBV5-4 with TRBJ2-3; TRBD2 agrees at 9 bases. V dropped 2 bases and J dropped 1; count of bases not matched to a gene: 2. Looked up from germline, CDR1 is SGHNT and CDR2 is YYREEE (reference sequence). The CDR3 sequence is 15 residues long. The CDR3 bases are TGTGCCAGCAGCTTTAGCGGGGGACGCACAGATACGCAGTATTTT. It specifies CASSFSGGRTDTQYF.

There are a few counts of this clone. V is TRBV9 and J is TRBJ2-2; 7 nucleotides agree with TRBD1. The CDR3 sequence is 14 residues long. The V segment lost 0 bases and the J segment 7 bases; nucleotides outside the gene matches: 3. Germline V gene sequence: CDR1 SGDLS, CDR2 YYNGEE. CDR3 nucleotide sequence: TGTGCCAGCAGCGTAGGAGGACAGGTCGGGGAGCTGTTTTTT. Protein sequence: CASSVGGQVGELFF.

The chain employs TRBV29-1 and TRBJ2-3; possibly TRBD2 for D (5 bases). This CDR3 spans 11 amino acids. Germline V gives CDR1 SQVTM, CDR2 ANQGSEA. The CDR3 sequence is CGLAHTDTQYF. The DNA for the CDR3 is TGCGGGCTAGCCCACACGGATACGCAGTATTTT.

This rearrangement joins TRBV4-1 to TRBJ2-3; 12 bases agree with TRBD2. The trim removed 1 base at V and 6 bases at J, leaving 11 bases unmatched. Germline-derived CDR1 and CDR2 are MGHRA and YSYEKL. The CDR3 is made up of 18 amino acids. The CDR3 region is CASSQGASSGRAGDTQYF. The CDR3 region has the DNA TGCGCCAGCAGCCAAGGTGCTTCTAGCGGGAGGGCCGGTGATACGCAGTATTTT.

The chain recombines TRBV29-1 with TRBJ2-1, with no clear D. This CDR3 contains 12 residues. CDR1 is SQVTM and CDR2 is ANQGSEA in the germline V gene. V lost 4 bases, J lost 2 bases, and 6 bases lay in between. The CDR3 sequence is CSVVTAYNEQFF. The CDR3 region has the DNA TGCAGCGTTGTAACTGCCTACAATGAGCAGTTCTTC.